This T cell receptor (beta chain) emerged from a study of spatial heterogeneity in lung cancer (dated by TCRdb to about 2019). Concerning the study at large: Beta-chain transcripts were consistently detected in greater numbers than alpha-chain transcripts, which likely reflects a higher abundance of beta-chain transcripts. TCR repertoire features were related to nonsynonymous mutation counts determined by whole-exome sequencing of tumor tissue. In tumor regions, TCR transcript counts showed a strong correlation with a T cell transcriptional module score from matched bulk RNA-seq. Both alpha and beta chains were TCR-sequenced in approximately 220 tumor regions, roughly 70 matched nontumor lung samples and around 54 PBMC samples obtained at surgery. In the raw uncorrected reads, each unique combination of TCR and UMI appeared on average more than ten times. The study quantitatively compared TCR alpha and beta repertoires across multiple tumor regions, matched nontumor lung and blood in non-small cell lung cancer.

The CDR3 sequence holds 15 residues, the cysteine and phenylalanine included. Just CDR3 DNA is preserved here, 45 bases in frame from base 1. V is pared back by 5 bases and J by 5 bases, with 21 bases lying between the germline termini. From the germline V gene (reference sequence), CDR1 is DFQATT and CDR2 is SNEGSKA. Reading the label with the study, this specimen's time point is: sample taken at primary tumor resection. Samples were obtained from approximately 72 patients with early-stage, untreated non-small cell lung cancer from the lung TRACERx cohort. For TCR sequencing, whole RNA was extracted from tumor and nontumor lung tissue, or from cryopreserved PBMC samples, and no cell sorting was done. Only patients for whom sufficient RNA was available from at least two tumor regions were selected for TCR sequencing. Tumor and adjacent nontumor lung specimens were reviewed by a lung pathologist before selection.

The method behind the library was 5' RACE. Instrument used: NextSeq 500. The TCR library protocol attached a unique molecular identifier to each TCR cDNA molecule to allow correction of PCR and sequencing errors. The authors processed their data as follows. TCR identification, UMI-based error correction and CDR3 extraction were all carried out with Decombinator tools. TCRs above a frequency of 2 per 1,000, corresponding to the top 1% of the tumor frequency distribution, were defined as expanded. Expanded tumor TCRs were classed as regional if statistically deemed absent (corrected P<0.05) from at least one tumor region, otherwise ubiquitous. Renyi diversity was calculated using the R vegan package after each repertoire was subsampled 100 times to 5,000 TCRs. To build CDR3 similarity networks, amino acid triplet string-kernel similarity was used, and CDR3s were connected when their pairwise similarity was above 0.82. TCRdb reprocessing: public reads trimmed at Q25 with fastp, clones called with MiXCR, in-frame beta chains kept. All rows with the same CDR3 protein become a single entry with the most common DNA and genes. TCRdb, not the original authors, processed these V and J calls. The sample contains some 1,500 distinct CDR3 sequences, approximately 6.3% of them found a single time. Together, the top ten hold about 61% of the sample.

This clonotype was picked up many times. Its cognate antigen has yet to be identified. Base qualities are missing; no much larger clone stands one base away. The study at large found these results: TCR-seq was estimated to cover only about 7% of tumor T cells for alpha chains and 13% to 15% for beta chains. The tumor nonsynonymous mutation count correlated with the number of expanded intratumoral alpha and beta TCRs. The count of ubiquitous expanded TCRs correlated with the count of ubiquitous nonsynonymous mutations, and the count of regional expanded TCRs correlated with the count of regional nonsynonymous mutations. Confirming at a functional level the hypothesis that regional TCRs recognize regional mutations was considered to require additional single-cell paired TCR alpha and beta sequencing.

This TCR derives from a female donor with early-stage non-small cell lung cancer. The chain is made from TRBV20-1 and TRBJ1-1, with no reliable assignment of the D segment. The input for sequencing was lung tumor tissue, taken at surgery. The DNA sequence follows: TGCAGTGCTGATACTGCATTGGGGTGGCGGACTGAAGCTTTCTTT. It is translated as CSADTALGWRTEAFF.